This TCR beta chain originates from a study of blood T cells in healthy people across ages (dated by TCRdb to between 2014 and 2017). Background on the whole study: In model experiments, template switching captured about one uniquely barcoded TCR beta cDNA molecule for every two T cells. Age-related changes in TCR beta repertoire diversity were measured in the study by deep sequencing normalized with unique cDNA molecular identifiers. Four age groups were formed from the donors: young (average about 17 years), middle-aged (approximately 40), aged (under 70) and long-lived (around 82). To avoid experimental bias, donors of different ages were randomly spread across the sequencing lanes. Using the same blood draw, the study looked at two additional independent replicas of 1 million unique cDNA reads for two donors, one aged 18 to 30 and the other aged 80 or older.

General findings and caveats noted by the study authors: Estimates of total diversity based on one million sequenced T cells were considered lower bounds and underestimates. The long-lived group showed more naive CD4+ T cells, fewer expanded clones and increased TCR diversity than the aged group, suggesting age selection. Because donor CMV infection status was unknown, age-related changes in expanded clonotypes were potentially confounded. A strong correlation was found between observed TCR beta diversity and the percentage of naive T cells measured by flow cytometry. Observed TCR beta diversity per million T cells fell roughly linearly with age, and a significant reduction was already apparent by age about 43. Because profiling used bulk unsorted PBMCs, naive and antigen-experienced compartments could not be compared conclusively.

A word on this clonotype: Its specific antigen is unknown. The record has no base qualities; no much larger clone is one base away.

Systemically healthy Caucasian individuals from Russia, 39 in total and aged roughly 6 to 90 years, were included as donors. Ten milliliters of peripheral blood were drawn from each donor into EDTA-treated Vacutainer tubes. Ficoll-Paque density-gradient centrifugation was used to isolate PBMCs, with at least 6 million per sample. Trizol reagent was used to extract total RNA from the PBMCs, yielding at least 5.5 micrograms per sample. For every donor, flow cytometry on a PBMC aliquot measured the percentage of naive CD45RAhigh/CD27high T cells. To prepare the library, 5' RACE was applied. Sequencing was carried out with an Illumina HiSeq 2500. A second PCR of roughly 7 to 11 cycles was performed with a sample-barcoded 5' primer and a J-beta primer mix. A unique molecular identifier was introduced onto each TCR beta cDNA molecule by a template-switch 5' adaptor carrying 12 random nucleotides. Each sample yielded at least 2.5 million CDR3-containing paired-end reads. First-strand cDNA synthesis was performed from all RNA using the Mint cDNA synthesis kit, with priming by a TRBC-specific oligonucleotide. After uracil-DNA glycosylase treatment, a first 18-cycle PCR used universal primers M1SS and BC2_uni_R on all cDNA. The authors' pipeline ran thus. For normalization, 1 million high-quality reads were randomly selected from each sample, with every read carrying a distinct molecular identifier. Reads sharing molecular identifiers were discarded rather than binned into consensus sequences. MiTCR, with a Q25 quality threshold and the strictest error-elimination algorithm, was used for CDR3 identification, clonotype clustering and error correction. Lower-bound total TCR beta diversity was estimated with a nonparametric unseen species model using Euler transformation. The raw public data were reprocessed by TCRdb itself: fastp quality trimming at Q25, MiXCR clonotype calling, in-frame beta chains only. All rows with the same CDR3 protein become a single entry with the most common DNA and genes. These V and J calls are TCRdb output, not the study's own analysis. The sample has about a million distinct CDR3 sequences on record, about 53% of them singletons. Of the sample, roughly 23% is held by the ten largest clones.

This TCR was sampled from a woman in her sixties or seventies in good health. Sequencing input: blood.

This receptor has the CDR3 CAISEREGNEQFF. The DNA is as follows: TGTGCCATCAGTGAGCGGGAGGGGAATGAGCAGTTCTTC. This sequence uses TRBV10-3 and TRBJ2-1; 8 bases in between match TRBD2. The CDR3 holds 13 amino acids from the cysteine to the phenylalanine. Solely the CDR3 DNA is kept, with 39 bases framed from the first base. The germline V and J ends show losses of 2 bases and 7 bases respectively, and no gene match explains 1 base of the junction. CDR1 and CDR2, per the germline V gene, are ENHRY and SYGVKD.